Following are 23 T cell receptor beta chains from one sample sequenced in a study of blood T cell repertoires in COVID-19. Repertoires were generated with immunoSEQ multiplex PCR, while TCRdb's copy carries only in-frame clones and drops some. The sample has a few hundred thousand clones, approximately 86% seen once; the top ten hold roughly 7.2%. Sequencing was carried out using peripheral blood. The receptors originated from a woman aged 55-70 years with COVID-19, enrolled during active disease.

The CDR3 here is CASSLRDRGVGAFF. The CDR3 nucleotides read TGTGCCAGCAGCTTACGGGACAGGGGGGTTGGAGCTTTCTTT. V and J are TRBV7-9 and TRBJ1-1, with 11 positions matching TRBD1. The CDR3 covers 14 residues. From germline, CDR1 is SEHNR and CDR2 FQNEAQ (reference sequence). Trimming removed 2 bases from V and 10 bases from J; junction bases left unmatched: 6.

The chain employs TRBV7-2 and TRBJ1-2, with 7 bases matching TRBD1. This CDR3 region has 14 residues. Germline V gene sequence: CDR1 SGHTA, CDR2 FQGNSA. J gave up 4 bases and V 5 bases, and 7 bases lay outside the gene matches. This chain's CDR3 is CASSQSRDSYGYTF. The CDR3 DNA sequence: TGTGCCAGCAGCCAATCCCGGGACAGCTATGGCTACACCTTC.

The chain employs TRBV21-1 and TRBJ2-7; the table's D call, TRBD1, was not checked against the DNA. TRBV21-1 is reported as a pseudogene. The CDR3 covers 15 residues. CDR3: CASSNRTGDMNEQYF. The CDR3, as DNA: TGTGCCAGCAGCAACCGGACAGGGGATATGAACGAGCAGTACTTC.

The chain combines TRBV29-1 with TRBJ1-1, with TRBD1 as a possible D gene (5 bases). Germline assignment: CDR1 SQVTM and CDR2 ANQGSEA. Trimming took off 8 bases at V and 0 bases at J, with 16 bases between the two ends. CDR3 size: 14 residues. DNA for the CDR3: TGCAGCACTCGGGGGATTACATTGAACACTGAAGCTTTCTTT. Translated, it gives CSTRGITLNTEAFF. The whole variable domain, filled in from reference TRBV29-1 and TRBJ1-1, reads SAVISQKPSRDICQRGTSLTIQCQVDSQVTMMFWYRQQPGQSLTLIATANQGSEATYESGFVIDKFPISRPNLTFSTLTVSNMSPEDSSIYLCSTRGITLNTEAFFGQGTRLTVV.

The rearrangement links TRBV29-1 to TRBJ2-3, with 8 nucleotides matching TRBD2. This CDR3 spans 14 amino acids. Unmatched junction bases numbered 6, after V lost 1 base and J lost 6 bases. The germline gives CDR1 SQVTM, CDR2 ANQGSEA. This chain's CDR3 is CSVEVRGGGDTQYF. DNA for the CDR3: TGCAGCGTTGAAGTTCGGGGGGGCGGCGATACGCAGTATTTT.

On this clone itself: Different DNA sequences within this sample yield the same CDR3. The gene calls are TRBV7-2 and TRBJ1-2, with no clear D. CDR1 is SGHTA, CDR2 FQGNSA, per germline. The CDR3 loop spans 12 amino acids. The ends were cut back, 5 bases at V and 5 bases at J, with 9 bases in the middle. The CDR3 region has the DNA TGTGCCAGCAGCCCGACGGGTTATGGCTACACCTTC. Its translation is CASSPTGYGYTF.

The V call is TRBV3-1 (or the pseudogene TRBV3-2), the J call TRBJ2-4; TRBD1 matches at 7 bases. Trimming cost V 4 bases and J 6 bases; bases outside gene matches: 9. Germline values: CDR1 LGHDT, CDR2 YNNKEL (reference sequence). This CDR3 spans 15 amino acids. This CDR3 is CASSPGQTFSNIQYF. The CDR3 DNA reads as TGTGCCAGCAGCCCGGGACAGACCTTCTCAAACATTCAGTACTTC.

J is TRBJ2-1 and V is TRBV5-1, with D unresolved. V was trimmed by 0 bases and J by 5 bases, leaving 9 bases between them. Germline CDR1 is SGHRS and CDR2 is YFSETQ. The CDR3 spans 14 residues. The CDR3 loop reads CASSLAQPDNEQFF. CDR3 DNA: TGCGCCAGCAGCTTGGCACAGCCCGACAATGAGCAGTTCTTC.

The chain joins TRBV9 to TRBJ1-1, with 7 bases aligning to TRBD1. Unmatched junction bases numbered 8, after V lost 3 bases and J lost 3 bases. Germline lookup yields CDR1 SGDLS and CDR2 YYNGEE. CDR3 length: 15 amino acids. The DNA for the CDR3 is TGTGCCAGCAGCGCTACTACAGGGGTGTACACTGAAGCTTTCTTT. Translating gives CASSATTGVYTEAFF.

This clone was recorded only once. This rearrangement joins TRBV27 to TRBJ2-7; 8 bases are a match to TRBD1. V shed 5 bases and J 3 bases; nucleotides not matched to a gene: 6. This CDR3 contains 14 residues. Germline V lookup: CDR1 MNHEY, CDR2 SMNVEV (reference sequence). The DNA of the CDR3 is TGTGCCAGCAGTCGACAGGGGACCTTCTACGAGCAGTACTTC. It yields the protein CASSRQGTFYEQYF.

CDR3 residues: CSASRGESYQPQHF. The CDR3 coding sequence is TGCAGTGCTAGTAGGGGCGAATCCTATCAGCCCCAGCATTTT. This chain joins TRBV20-1 and TRBJ1-5; D perhaps matches TRBD1 (5 bases). Trimming stripped 3 bases from V and 5 bases from J, with 14 bases between. CDR1 DFQATT and CDR2 SNEGSKA come from the germline V gene (reference sequence). The CDR3 is 14 amino acids.

The V gene is TRBV6-4, the J gene TRBJ1-2; 8 nucleotides match TRBD1. With 6 bases clipped from V and 1 base from J, the junction kept 16 bases outside the gene matches. Germline V lookup: CDR1 MRHNA, CDR2 SNTAGT. The CDR3 has 18 amino acids. CDR3 sequence: CASSAIRTGPTLNYGYTF. The CDR3 region has the DNA TGTGCCAGCAGCGCTATTCGGACAGGGCCCACGCTTAACTATGGCTACACCTTC.

The V and J genes are TRBV19 and TRBJ2-5; D call uncertain. The CDR3 is made up of 15 amino acids. Trimming pared 5 bases from V and 2 bases from J, leaving 15 bases between. Germline V gene data show CDR1 as LNHDA and CDR2 as SQIVND (reference sequence). The CDR3 DNA sequence: TGTGCCAGTAGTCGATGGAACAGAGATCAAGAGACCCAGTACTTC. Translating gives CASSRWNRDQETQYF.

The chain recombines TRBV12-5 with TRBJ1-5; 9 bases align to TRBD1. J was trimmed by 3 bases and V by 1 base; bases with no gene match: 4. The CDR3 extends over 16 amino acids. The germline gives CDR1 LGHNT, CDR2 FRNRAP. CDR3 amino acids: CASGLGGQGFNQPQHF. Here the CDR3 DNA reads TGTGCTAGTGGTTTGGGTGGACAGGGGTTCAATCAGCCCCAGCATTTT.

This chain uses TRBV4-1 with TRBJ1-2, with D possibly TRBD1 on 6 matching bases. In germline, CDR1 is MGHRA, CDR2 YSYEKL. The CDR3 has 17 residues. Trimming shortened V by 4 bases and J by 5 bases, and 23 bases separated the two germline ends. DNA of the CDR3: TGCGCCAGCAGCCCAAGGTCCTTTACAGGGTCGTGGTATGGCTACACCTTC. Translating gives CASSPRSFTGSWYGYTF.

The chain couples TRBV6-5 to TRBJ1-5; no clear D gene. V lost 6 bases, J lost 7 bases, and 4 bases lay in between. CDR3 length: 10 residues. Per germline, CDR1 MNHEY and CDR2 SVGAGI. CDR3 DNA sequence: TGTGCCAGCAGCGGGCAGCCCCAGCATTTT. Amino acids: CASSGQPQHF.

This rearrangement joins TRBV24-1 to TRBJ2-1; 7 bases are a match to TRBD1. The J segment lost 2 bases and the V segment lost 5 bases, leaving 5 bases of the junction unmatched. The V gene's germline CDR1 is KGHDR and CDR2 SFDVKD. There are 15 residues in the CDR3. Here the CDR3 reads CATSAGTETYNEQFF. CDR3 coding DNA: TGTGCCACCAGTGCTGGGACAGAGACCTACAATGAGCAGTTCTTC.

This clone was seen a single time. The gene calls are TRBV9 and TRBJ1-3, with D possibly being TRBD1 (5 bases). CDR1 SGDLS and CDR2 YYNGEE come from the germline V gene. V was trimmed by 4 bases and J by 3 bases, leaving 11 bases between them. The CDR3 sequence is 14 residues long. The CDR3 spells CASSPQGFGNTIYF. DNA for the CDR3: TGTGCCAGCAGCCCGCAGGGTTTTGGAAACACCATATATTTT.

The genes are TRBV4-1 and TRBJ2-7; 8 nucleotides agree with TRBD1. The CDR3 contains 16 residues. Germline CDR1 is MGHRA and CDR2 is YSYEKL. V trimming: 1 base; J trimming: 1 base; junction bases outside the gene matches: 6. CDR3 residues: CASSQGSTGGSYEQYF. CDR3 coding DNA: TGCGCCAGCAGCCAAGGGAGTACAGGGGGGTCCTACGAGCAGTACTTC.

The rearrangement joins TRBV12-3 or TRBV12-4 to TRBJ1-2, with unresolved D. The germline V and J ends were trimmed by 3 bases and 8 bases, with 10 bases remaining between them. This CDR3 contains 12 residues. The CDR3 region has the DNA TGTGCCAGCAGTTTGGGCTCGTTGGGCTACACCTTC. Amino acids: CASSLGSLGYTF.

This clone has only one observation. The chain employs TRBV11-3 and TRBJ1-1; TRBD1 agrees at 7 bases. CDR3 length: 17 residues. V lost 5 bases, J lost 0 bases, and 12 bases stayed unmatched. Germline V gene data show CDR1 as SGHNT and CDR2 as YENEEA. CDR3: CASSPNQGGSLNTEAFF. CDR3 DNA sequence: TGTGCCAGCAGCCCCAACCAGGGGGGATCCTTGAACACTGAAGCTTTCTTT.

This chain uses TRBV28 with TRBJ1-2; 9 bases line up with TRBD1. The CDR3 has 13 residues. Germline CDR1 is MDHEN and CDR2 is SYDVKM. The V and J ends lost 6 bases and 8 bases, in that order; junction bases with no gene match: 7. CDR3 coding DNA: TGTGCCAGCAGCTCCGGGACAGGGAGAGGCTACACCTTC. Its translation is CASSSGTGRGYTF.

The V gene is TRBV5-4, the J gene TRBJ2-2; 11 bases are a match to TRBD2. The CDR3 runs 15 residues. Trimming cost V 4 bases and J 5 bases; bases outside gene matches: 4. CDR1 and CDR2 from the germline V gene are SGHNT and YYREEE (reference sequence). The CDR3: CASSRGTSGTGELFF. CDR3 in DNA: TGTGCCAGCAGCCGGGGGACTAGCGGAACCGGGGAGCTGTTTTTT.